This TCR beta chain stems from a study of blood T cell repertoires in COVID-19. Study overall: Samples representing acute and convalescent COVID-19 were sourced from the United States, Italy and Spain. The analysed material was cDNA or gDNA that came from T cells, B-cell-depleted T cells, or PBMCs.

CDR1 is MNHEY and CDR2 is SMNVEV in the germline V gene (reference sequence). The CDR3 runs to 14 residues. Between the trimmed V and J ends, which lost 6 bases and 4 bases, there was a span of 12 bases. As processed by the authors: From reference gene primer amplification, estimates of nucleated cell counts were derived. Here immunoSEQ multiplex PCR was the method, and the copy in TCRdb shows in-frame clones only, minus some. Clonal size and the V and J genes are those of that table, whereas D and trimming came from the DNA. Of tens of thousands of clones in the sample, approximately 90% are singletons; the top ten hold more than 4.5%.

V usage is TRBV27 and J usage is TRBJ2-2; maybe TRBD2 (6 bases). The TCR originated in a human donor in a cohort sampled during active COVID-19. Sequenced material: peripheral blood. The CDR3 region is CASRPEGGTGELFF. The CDR3 coding sequence is TGTGCCAGCAGACCGGAGGGCGGCACCGGGGAGCTGTTTTTT.